Here is one TCR beta chain with its context. The specificity of this receptor is unknown. No clone much larger than this one lies a single base away; base qualities are absent. The immunoSEQ Assay, a bias-controlled multiplex PCR, was used to amplify TCRbeta CDR3 regions from genomic DNA. The paper's processing steps were these. Nucleated cell counts per sample were estimated from amplification of reference gene primers within the assay. To quantify the absolute abundance of each unique TCRbeta CDR3 rearrangement, sequence reads were collapsed and filtered. For each sample, productive Simpson clonality was calculated as the square root of Simpson's diversity index across productive rearrangements. Held by TCRdb, this immuneACCESS table contains in-frame sequences only and omits some clones. Under half of the omission traces to an unresolved V gene where checked; the cause of the rest is unknown. V and J calls and clone size come straight from that table; D and trimming were deduced from the DNA. Here the sample has some 45,000 clones; roughly 80% occur a single time. The biggest ten clones account for 15% to 20% of the sample.

This entry belongs to a study of blood T cell repertoires in COVID-19 (dated by TCRdb to the early 2020s). In terms of the full investigation: Samples covering the acute and convalescent phases of COVID-19 were provided by collaborators in the United States, Italy and Spain. The material from the prospective study consisted of cDNA or gDNA derived from T cells, B-cell-depleted T cells, or PBMCs. The dataset comprised deeply sampled blood TCRbeta repertoires from subjects exposed to, actively infected with, or recovered from COVID-19. A freely available public database, intended as a resource for researchers studying the immune response to SARS-CoV-2, is where the repertoires were released. Samples were obtained from the ongoing ImmuneRACE study (first 160 participants) and from 1,254 subjects provided by 6 global collaborators. The sample metadata nearly always contained a de-identified subject ID, COVID-19 status, age in years and sex. Where available, HLA class I and class II types were taken from metadata supplied by the sample provider and were not determined by assay-based typing. Results the study describes overall, beyond this receptor: The quantity of clinical and demographic metadata differed by source and by participant and was supplied without curation.

The collaborating institutions used their own protocols to collect whole blood in K2EDTA tubes. For TCRbeta analysis, collaborators shipped samples in one of three forms: frozen whole blood, isolated PBMCs, or DNA extracted from either of those sample types. This TCR was recovered from a man between 65 and 79 years old with acute or convalescent COVID-19. Specimen: peripheral blood.

The DNA reads TGTGCCAGCTCACCCAGGGGGGACTTTAGCACAGATACGCAGTATTTT. Its translation is CASSPRGDFSTDTQYF. The chain couples TRBV18 to TRBJ2-3, and perhaps TRBD1 as D gene, on 7 matching bases. V gives up 3 bases and J gives up 0 bases, and the segment between their germline ends measures 13 bases. Its CDR3 holds 16 amino acids, cysteine through phenylalanine. Only the CDR3 DNA is retained, 48 bases long and in frame from the first base. From the germline V gene, CDR1 is KGHSH and CDR2 is LQKENI.